The 5 T cell receptor beta chains in this list originate from one sample, sequenced in a study of spatial heterogeneity in lung cancer. Time point meaning: sample taken at primary tumor resection. One entry per CDR3 protein results from TCRdb running MiXCR on the 5' RACE reads. The sample has 6,000 or so distinct CDR3 sequences; roughly 18% are singletons. Sequencing used normal lung tissue next to the tumor, obtained at surgery. The receptors were gathered from a male donor with early-stage non-small cell lung cancer.

The chain combines TRBV2 with TRBJ2-5, with D tentatively TRBD1 or TRBD2 (5 bases each). This CDR3 comprises 15 residues. Germline V lookup: CDR1 SNHLY, CDR2 FYNNEI. Trimming pared 3 bases from V and 2 bases from J, leaving 13 bases between. The CDR3 loop is CASSDAGTNQETQYF. The CDR3, as DNA: TGTGCCAGCAGTGACGCAGGGACGAATCAAGAGACCCAGTACTTC.

This clonotype was found a few times. The chain has TRBV5-8 and TRBJ2-1; possibly TRBD1 for D (5 bases). This CDR3 is 13 amino acids long. V was shortened by 4 bases and J by 8 bases, with 13 bases between the two germline ends. Germline V gene data show CDR1 as SGHTS and CDR2 as YDEGEE. The CDR3 spells CASSRVGRDEQFF. CDR3 in DNA: TGTGCCAGCAGCCGCGTAGGCAGGGATGAGCAGTTCTTC.

This clonotype was seen only a few times. DNA for the CDR3: TGTGCCAGCAGCGGGGCCGGGACTAGCGGGACGGCGTATACGCAGTATTTT. The encoded protein is CASSGAGTSGTAYTQYF. The chain links TRBV7-6 to TRBJ2-3; TRBD2 matches 13 bases. This CDR3 is built from 17 residues. V trimming: 5 bases; J trimming: 7 bases; junction bases outside the gene matches: 12. CDR1 and CDR2 from the germline V gene are SGHVS and FNYEAQ.

This clonotype was seen more than once but under ten times. The gene calls are TRBV19 and TRBJ2-3; possible D gene TRBD2, 6 bases. The CDR3 loop spans 15 amino acids. V lost 7 bases and J 1 base, leaving 15 bases between the germline ends. CDR1 and CDR2 from the germline V gene are LNHDA and SQIVND (reference sequence). CDR3 in DNA: TGTGCCAGTAAAAGGATTTCTAGCGGCACAGATACGCAGTATTTT. Translating it yields CASKRISSGTDTQYF.

By share, this clonotype counts as medium-sized. The chain joins TRBV20-1 to TRBJ2-3; 8 nucleotides match TRBD1. J lost 0 bases, V lost 5 bases, and 16 bases had no gene match. CDR1 DFQATT and CDR2 SNEGSKA come from the germline V gene (reference sequence). The CDR3 has 18 amino acids. CDR3 sequence reads: CSAYATGGKSLSTDTQYF. The CDR3 region has the DNA TGCAGTGCTTATGCTACAGGGGGAAAATCCCTAAGCACAGATACGCAGTATTTT.